This T cell receptor (beta chain) was observed in a study of CXCR3-negative and CXCR3-positive naive CD8 T cells. A CD45RO-CCR7+CD27+CD95- phenotype identified naive CD8+ T cells. General study results and limits: For naive cells, CXCR3-negative and CXCR3-positive subsets had similar TRBV-TRBJ usage; for memory cells, usage differed. CXCR3-positive naive cells had TRB CDR3s that were more hydrophobic than CXCR3-negative naive cells had.

The TRB libraries of cDNA were built by UMI-labeled 5' RACE. TCRdb reprocessed the 5' RACE reads, with one entry per CDR3 protein and no DNA. Its listing shows 150,000 to 170,000 distinct CDR3 sequences. The CDR3 is 13 amino acids. Details on this clonotype: Its target is not known.

Specimen: naive CXCR3+ CD8+ T cells from blood. Subset specified: CD45RO-CCR7+CD27+CD95- naive CD8+ T cells expressing CXCR3 (TNR3+). The V gene is TRBV12-3 or TRBV12-4, the J gene TRBJ2-3. The sequence derives from a human donor in good health. Some clones in this sample may be carry-over from other donors' samples. CDR3 loop: CASSQTSTDTQYF.